These 10 T cell receptor beta chains share one sample of origin, sequenced in a study of CD8 T cells in Susac syndrome. An input of about 0.5 to 1 ug of RNA was subjected to reverse transcription using random hexamers. One entry per CDR3 protein, called by TCRdb with MiXCR from the immunoSEQ multiplex PCR reads. The sample has 200,000 to 250,000 distinct CDR3 sequences; 95% are singletons. The sequenced material came from CD4+ T cells from PBMCs. The receptors shown here come from a human donor with multiple sclerosis.

The CDR3 sequence: CASSQFHAQGTEQFF. The CDR3 coding sequence is TGTGCCAGCAGCCAATTCCATGCACAGGGAACTGAGCAGTTCTTC. The chain recombines TRBV3-1 with TRBJ2-1; D is perhaps TRBD1 (6 bases). Germline V CDR1 and CDR2: LGHDT, YNNKEL (reference sequence). This CDR3 comprises 15 residues. The ends were cut back, 2 bases at V and 9 bases at J, with 17 bases in the middle.

The rearrangement uses TRBV7-9 and TRBJ1-3, with no clear D. The CDR3 runs to 18 residues. Germline CDR1 SEHNR, CDR2 FQNEAQ (reference sequence). V lost 0 bases to trimming and J lost 0 bases, with 15 bases between them. DNA for the CDR3: TGTGCCAGCAGCTTAGCGCCCGTCAGACCAACCTCTGGAAACACCATATATTTT. This translates into CASSLAPVRPTSGNTIYF.

This rearrangement joins TRBV3-1 to TRBJ2-2; 12 bases are a match to TRBD1. CDR3 length: 18 amino acids. Germline V gene data show CDR1 as LGHDT and CDR2 as YNNKEL (reference sequence). With V trimmed by 1 base and J by 9 bases, 12 bases remained unmatched. CDR3 amino acids: CASSQALPRDRGPWELFF. DNA of the CDR3: TGTGCCAGCAGCCAAGCGTTGCCCCGGGACAGGGGGCCCTGGGAGCTGTTTTTT.

The chain joins TRBV6-6 to TRBJ2-7, with D unclear. Trimming pared 2 bases from V and 3 bases from J, leaving 11 bases between. The CDR3 has 14 residues. Germline V lookup: CDR1 MNHNY, CDR2 SVGAGI (reference sequence). CDR3 DNA sequence: TGTGCCAGCAGTTACGTTGCGAACTACTACGAGCAGTACTTC. Its translation is CASSYVANYYEQYF.

This chain connects TRBV6-6 to TRBJ2-1, with TRBD2 matching over 12 bases. The CDR3 length is 16 residues. Unmatched junction bases numbered 7, after V lost 0 bases and J lost 10 bases. From germline, CDR1 is MNHNY and CDR2 SVGAGI (reference sequence). The CDR3 spells CASSYSGLAGGWEQFF. CDR3 coding DNA: TGTGCCAGCAGTTACTCCGGGCTAGCGGGAGGGTGGGAGCAGTTCTTC.

The chain couples TRBV2 to TRBJ2-5; a possible D gene is TRBD2 (6 bases). This CDR3 has 15 amino acids. Trimming took 7 bases from V and 2 from J, leaving 17 bases between them. Germline CDR1 is SNHLY and CDR2 is FYNNEI. The chain's CDR3 is CASKTGLLKQETQYF. For the CDR3, the DNA is TGTGCCAGCAAAACGGGACTCCTGAAGCAAGAGACCCAGTACTTC.

This sequence joins TRBV5-4 and TRBJ2-5, with TRBD2 matching 10 bases. This CDR3 has 15 residues. From germline, CDR1 is SGHNT and CDR2 YYREEE (reference sequence). The junction had 9 bases not matched to a gene; V was cut back by 5 bases and J by 5 bases. CDR3 protein: CASSFSGRPGETQYF. The CDR3 bases are TGTGCCAGCAGTTTTAGCGGGAGGCCGGGGGAGACCCAGTACTTC. The variable domain in full, completed from reference TRBV5-4 and TRBJ2-5, reads ETGVTQSPTHLIKTRGQQVTLRCSSQSGHNTVSWYQQALGQGPQFIFQYYREEENGRGNFPPRFSGLQFPNYSSELNVNALELDDSALYLCASSFSGRPGETQYFGPGTRLLVL.

The chain joins TRBV25-1 to TRBJ1-1; D ambiguous. V lost 1 base, J lost 10 bases, and 13 bases lay in between. This CDR3 comprises 13 residues. Germline V CDR1 and CDR2: MGHDK, SYGVNS. The CDR3 region is CASSEWGEVRAFF. The CDR3 nucleotides read TGTGCCAGCAGTGAATGGGGAGAAGTACGAGCTTTCTTT.

This sequence joins TRBV3-1 and TRBJ1-2; D is unresolved. The CDR3 is made up of 14 amino acids. From germline, CDR1 is LGHDT and CDR2 YNNKEL (reference sequence). V lost 4 bases and J 10 bases, leaving 19 bases between the germline ends. This CDR3 is CASSLKAEGTDYTF. DNA for the CDR3: TGTGCCAGCAGCCTCAAAGCGGAGGGAACTGACTACACCTTC.

The chain is built from TRBV29-1 and TRBJ1-1, with 7 bases matching TRBD1. The germline gives CDR1 SQVTM, CDR2 ANQGSEA. This CDR3 has 14 residues. The V segment lost 5 bases and the J segment 3 bases; nucleotides outside the gene matches: 9. The CDR3 nucleotides are TGCAGCGTTCCGCGAAAGGGGGCGTACACTGAAGCTTTCTTT. Translation gives CSVPRKGAYTEAFF.